One sample yielded the 25 T cell receptor beta chains listed below, sequenced in a study of T cell responses to AZD1222 COVID-19 vaccine. The data were produced by immunoSEQ multiplex PCR, yet TCRdb's version contains in-frame clones alone and is incomplete. Of over 120,000 clones in the sample, about nine tenths were seen once. Sequenced here: peripheral blood, sampled on day 0 of AZD1222 vaccination. Source of these receptors: an adult in good health.

The sample holds a few counts of this clone. This chain uses TRBV3-1 (or the pseudogene TRBV3-2) with TRBJ1-3; TRBD1 might be the D (6 bases). The CDR3 is 12 amino acids. Trimming shortened V by 4 bases and J by 11 bases, and 12 bases separated the two germline ends. Germline lookup yields CDR1 LGHDT and CDR2 YNNKEL (reference sequence). This chain's CDR3 is CASSPREGAIYF. Written as DNA, the CDR3 is TGTGCCAGCAGCCCACGGGAGGGGGCCATATATTTT.

This clone was observed once. V and J are TRBV13 and TRBJ1-2, with a tentative D call TRBD1 (6 bases). CDR3 size: 14 residues. Trimming removed 3 bases from V and 1 base from J, with 9 bases in between. Germline V gene lookup returns CDR1 PRHDT and CDR2 FYEKMQ (reference sequence). The CDR3 nucleotides read TGTGCCAGCAGCTTGAGGGGGGTTAACTATGGCTACACCTTC. Translating it yields CASSLRGVNYGYTF.

The rearrangement uses TRBV4-1 and TRBJ1-1, with 9 positions matching TRBD1. Germline values: CDR1 MGHRA, CDR2 YSYEKL. The CDR3 spans 15 residues. The V gene end was trimmed by 0 bases and the J gene end by 9 bases; junction bases not matched to a gene: 8. The CDR3: CASSQDRGGTGKAFF. The DNA for the CDR3 is TGCGCCAGCAGCCAAGATAGAGGAGGGACAGGGAAAGCTTTCTTT.

The chain couples TRBV30 to TRBJ2-7; D is possibly TRBD2 (6 bases). The germline V gene has CDR1 GTSNPN and CDR2 SVGIG (reference sequence). CDR3 size: 12 residues. The V gene lost 5 bases and the J gene lost 5 bases, with 13 bases spanning the gap. CDR3 region: CAWGGGGNEQYF. In nucleotides, the CDR3 is TGTGCCTGGGGTGGCGGAGGGAACGAGCAGTACTTC.

V and J are TRBV24-1 and TRBJ2-1; 14 bases are shared with TRBD2. Trimming at V came to 4 bases and at J to 5 bases, leaving 6 bases not matched to a gene. The length of the CDR3 is 17 residues. Germline loops: CDR1 KGHDR, CDR2 SFDVKD. Here the CDR3 reads CATSDPKGLAGDNEQFF. Here the CDR3 DNA reads TGTGCCACCAGTGACCCGAAGGGACTAGCGGGAGACAATGAGCAGTTCTTC.

The chain couples TRBV2 to TRBJ1-2; D remains unclear. Trimming shortened V by 4 bases and J by 8 bases, and 11 bases separated the two germline ends. The germline V gene encodes CDR1 SNHLY and CDR2 FYNNEI. The CDR3 is 12 amino acids. The CDR3 DNA sequence: TGTGCCAGCAGTGTTACAGAAGGCGGCTACACCTTC. Translating gives CASSVTEGGYTF.

The CDR3 region is CASSDIPRRGNEKLFF. The CDR3 DNA sequence: TGTGCCAGCAGTGATATTCCCCGGAGGGGTAATGAAAAACTGTTTTTT. The chain carries TRBV28 and TRBJ1-4; D is perhaps TRBD1 (5 bases). The germline CDR1 and CDR2 sequences are MDHEN and SYDVKM. This CDR3 has 16 amino acids. The germline V and J ends were trimmed by 5 bases and 4 bases, with 17 bases remaining between them.

The V and J genes are TRBV20-1 and TRBJ2-3; D unclear. The CDR3 has 11 residues. The V end lost 6 bases, the J end lost 4 bases, and 8 bases lay between the germline ends. Germline V lookup: CDR1 DFQATT, CDR2 SNEGSKA (reference sequence). CDR3 loop: CSALRPDTQYF. DNA for the CDR3: TGCAGTGCCCTTAGGCCAGATACGCAGTATTTT.

The V gene is TRBV5-8, the J gene TRBJ2-2; D possibly corresponds to TRBD1 (6 bases). Germline CDR1 and CDR2: SGHTS and YDEGEE. V shed 7 bases and J shed 4 bases, with 17 bases lying between them. The length of the CDR3 is 15 residues. The CDR3 nucleotides are TGTGCCAGCGGGCCGGGACATAGCCCCACCGGGGAGCTGTTTTTT. Amino acid sequence: CASGPGHSPTGELFF. Complete variable domain (other parts from reference TRBV5-8 and TRBJ2-2): EAGVTQSPTHLIKTRGQQATLRCSPISGHTSVYWYQQALGLGLQFLLWYDEGEERNRGNFPPRFSGRQFPNYSSELNVNALELEDSALYLCASGPGHSPTGELFFGEGSRLTVL.

The chain combines TRBV7-2 with TRBJ1-6; 8 nucleotides match TRBD1. CDR1 and CDR2 (germline): SGHTA, FQGNSA. The V and J ends lost 6 bases and 9 bases, in that order; junction bases with no gene match: 7. This CDR3 has 14 amino acids. CDR3 sequence (DNA): TGTGCCAGCAGGACAGGGGCCCGTCGTTCACCCCTCCACTTT. This gives the protein CASRTGARRSPLHF.

The chain joins TRBV4-1 to TRBJ1-4; TRBD1 agrees at 7 bases. The CDR3 has 19 amino acids. V lost 4 bases, J lost 6 bases, and 20 bases stayed unmatched. Germline V gene data show CDR1 as MGHRA and CDR2 as YSYEKL. The CDR3 is CASSPTLTGRTGDHEKLFF. The DNA of the CDR3 is TGCGCCAGCAGCCCTACCCTGACAGGGCGCACGGGGGATCATGAAAAACTGTTTTTT.

This chain uses TRBV5-1 with TRBJ1-1; 7 bases map to TRBD1. V shed 1 base, J shed 7 bases, and the junction held 16 bases outside the gene matches. Germline CDR1 reads SGHRS; CDR2 reads YFSETQ. This CDR3 region has 17 residues. CDR3 coding DNA: TGCGCCAGCAGCTTGAGGGACAGTCGCACCAGAGGGGGTGAAGCTTTCTTT. It yields the protein CASSLRDSRTRGGEAFF.

This clone was seen many times. The CDR3 bases are TGTGCCAGCAGTTCCTTCCCGGACAGCTCCTATGGCTACACCTTC. This sequence encodes CASSSFPDSSYGYTF. This rearrangement joins TRBV6-2 or TRBV6-3 to TRBJ1-2; tentatively, D is TRBD1 (6 bases). The CDR3 has 15 residues. V was pared by 4 bases and J by 4 bases, with 16 bases between. CDR1 MNHEY and CDR2 SVGEGT come from the germline V gene.

V usage is TRBV27 and J usage is TRBJ1-5, with D tentatively TRBD1 (5 bases). Between the trimmed V and J ends, which lost 1 base and 4 bases, there was a span of 11 bases. The germline V gene has CDR1 MNHEY and CDR2 SMNVEV (reference sequence). This CDR3 contains 15 residues. The CDR3 region is CASSLWGSRNQPQHF. Here the CDR3 DNA reads TGTGCCAGCAGTTTATGGGGGAGTAGGAATCAGCCCCAGCATTTT.

The CDR3: CSGVGLAGASTDTQYF. CDR3 bases: TGCAGCGGGGTGGGACTAGCGGGAGCTAGCACAGATACGCAGTATTTT. The chain carries TRBV29-1 and TRBJ2-3; 14 nucleotides align to TRBD2. The CDR3 has 16 amino acids. The V segment lost 7 bases and the J segment 0 bases; nucleotides outside the gene matches: 6. CDR1 SQVTM and CDR2 ANQGSEA come from the germline V gene.

This clone has a single count. The gene calls are TRBV3-1 (or the pseudogene TRBV3-2) and TRBJ2-2; D is unclear. Trimming left V 6 bases short and J 5 bases short, with 10 bases between. The germline V gene has CDR1 LGHDT and CDR2 YNNKEL (reference sequence). This CDR3 has 13 residues. CDR3 DNA: TGTGCCAGCAGTTTCCGGGTGACCGGGGAGCTGTTTTTT. Translated, it gives CASSFRVTGELFF.

The rearrangement uses TRBV24-1 and TRBJ2-7; the D gene is possibly TRBD2 (6 bases). The CDR3 length is 13 residues. The V gene's germline CDR1 is KGHDR and CDR2 SFDVKD. Trimming took off 4 bases at V and 10 bases at J, with 16 bases between the two ends. The CDR3 region has the DNA TGTGCCACCAGTGACCCCTCGGGAGCCAACCAGTACTTC. It specifies CATSDPSGANQYF.

V is TRBV30 and J is TRBJ1-4, with a tentative D call TRBD1 (5 bases). This CDR3 is built from 15 residues. Germline CDR1 GTSNPN, CDR2 SVGIG (reference sequence). The ends were cut back, 1 base at V and 8 bases at J, with 17 bases in the middle. The CDR3 is CAWSGRGEVGEKLFF. The DNA of the CDR3 is TGTGCCTGGAGTGGCCGGGGGGAGGTTGGGGAAAAACTGTTTTTT. The variable domain in full, with the rest retrieved from reference TRBV30 and TRBJ1-4, is SQTIHQWPATLVQPVGSPLSLECTVEGTSNPNLYWYRQAAGRGLQLLFYSVGIGQISSEVPQNLSASRPQDRQFILSSKKLLLSDSGFYLCAWSGRGEVGEKLFFGSGTQLSVL.

The chain is built from TRBV27 and TRBJ1-2; TRBD1 might be the D (5 bases). The CDR3 is 13 residues long. Germline CDR1 reads MNHEY; CDR2 reads SMNVEV (reference sequence). V lost 6 bases to trimming and J lost 8 bases, with 16 bases between them. The CDR3 spells CASSPTRGRGYTF. The CDR3 DNA follows: TGTGCCAGCAGCCCTACGCGGGGCCGGGGCTACACCTTC.

The CDR3 region is CATSDSTSGSWHNEQFF. The CDR3 region has the DNA TGTGCCACCAGTGATTCTACTAGCGGGAGTTGGCACAATGAGCAGTTCTTC. The chain is built from TRBV24-1 and TRBJ2-1; 11 nucleotides agree with TRBD2. Trimming at V came to 2 bases and at J to 5 bases, leaving 7 bases not matched to a gene. Germline assignment: CDR1 KGHDR and CDR2 SFDVKD. This CDR3 region has 17 residues.

The V and J genes are TRBV9 and TRBJ2-1; tentative D call: TRBD1 (6 bases). This CDR3 spans 14 amino acids. Germline-derived CDR1 and CDR2 are SGDLS and YYNGEE. V shed 3 bases and J shed 11 bases, with 18 bases lying between them. The CDR3 region is CASSEGAKRGKQFF. The CDR3 bases are TGTGCCAGCAGCGAAGGGGCCAAAAGGGGGAAGCAGTTCTTC.

The chain is built from TRBV2 and TRBJ1-2, with D unresolved. The CDR3 consists of 15 residues. Trimming took off 2 bases at V and 1 base at J, with 11 bases between the two ends. Germline V gives CDR1 SNHLY, CDR2 FYNNEI. CDR3 DNA sequence: TGTGCCAGCAGTGAAACGTCAGATGTTAACTATGGCTACACCTTC. Residues: CASSETSDVNYGYTF.

The chain combines TRBV28 with TRBJ2-7; D is possibly TRBD1 (5 bases). V was shortened by 2 bases and J by 6 bases, with 11 bases between the two germline ends. Germline V gives CDR1 MDHEN, CDR2 SYDVKM. This CDR3 spans 13 amino acids. In DNA form, the CDR3 reads TGTGCCAGCAGTTTACCACAGGTAGGCGAGCAGTACTTC. Amino acids: CASSLPQVGEQYF.

A single count supports this clone. The chain employs TRBV12-3 or TRBV12-4 and TRBJ2-3; 7 nucleotides align to TRBD1. V trimming: 4 bases; J trimming: 14 bases; junction bases outside the gene matches: 9. The CDR3 runs to 12 residues. CDR3 in amino acids: CASSSRGQSRYF. CDR3 nucleotides: TGTGCCAGCAGTTCAAGGGGACAGTCCCGGTATTTT.

V gene TRBV5-1 combines with J gene TRBJ2-2; 9 bases agree with TRBD1. In germline, CDR1 is SGHRS, CDR2 YFSETQ. The ends lost 3 bases at V and 4 bases at J; junction bases unmatched: 4. The CDR3 has 15 residues. DNA for the CDR3: TGCGCCAGCAGCTACACAGGGGGCTTCACCGGGGAGCTGTTTTTT. This sequence encodes CASSYTGGFTGELFF. The variable domain in full, with the rest retrieved from reference TRBV5-1 and TRBJ2-2, is KAGVTQTPRYLIKTRGQQVTLSCSPISGHRSVSWYQQTPGQGLQFLFEYFSETQRNKGNFPGRFSGRQFSNSRSEMNVSTLELGDSALYLCASSYTGGFTGELFFGEGSRLTVL.